A single sample is the source of the 22 T cell receptor beta chains below, sequenced in a study of blood T cells in healthy people across ages. Primed by a sample-barcoded 5' primer and a J-beta primer mix, a second PCR proceeded for 7 to 11 cycles. TCRdb recomputed calls from the 5' RACE reads with MiXCR, one row per CDR3 protein. The top ten hold approximately 24% of the sample, which has 780,000 or so distinct CDR3 sequences, 56% seen once. Sequencing was performed on blood. The receptors derive from a man aged 40-55 years in good health.

This clonotype was observed a handful of times. The rearrangement joins TRBV6-2 or TRBV6-3 to TRBJ1-6; no reliable D call. This CDR3 has 12 amino acids. Germline V lookup: CDR1 MNHEY, CDR2 SVGEGT. Trimming left V 8 bases short and J 8 bases short, with 10 bases between. This chain's CDR3 is CASQNSDSPLHF. As DNA, the CDR3 is TGTGCCAGCCAAAACAGCGATTCACCCCTCCACTTT.

V usage is TRBV2 and J usage is TRBJ2-3, with D perhaps matching TRBD1 (5 bases). V was cut by 8 bases and J by 0 bases, with 15 bases left in between. Germline lookup yields CDR1 SNHLY and CDR2 FYNNEI. There are 15 residues in the CDR3. The CDR3 DNA reads TGTGCCAGCGGGGTAGACAGATTTAGCACAGATACGCAGTATTTT. Protein: CASGVDRFSTDTQYF.

CDR3: CASRVGGAWNEQFF. The CDR3 coding sequence is TGTGCCAGCAGGGTAGGGGGCGCATGGAATGAGCAGTTCTTC. The gene calls are TRBV27 and TRBJ2-1, with TRBD1 matching 7 bases. Germline V gene data show CDR1 as MNHEY and CDR2 as SMNVEV (reference sequence). Trimming removed 6 bases from V and 7 bases from J; junction bases left unmatched: 9. The CDR3 is 14 residues long.

The gene calls are TRBV3-1 and TRBJ2-3; 13 nucleotides align to TRBD2. Losses at the gene ends were 3 bases for V and 4 bases for J; bases not matched to a gene: 10. Germline V gives CDR1 LGHDT, CDR2 YNNKEL (reference sequence). The CDR3 sequence is 18 residues long. The CDR3 loop reads CASSHSPRTSGGSDTQYF. The CDR3 nucleotides read TGTGCCAGCAGCCATTCCCCCCGGACTAGCGGGGGTTCAGATACGCAGTATTTT.

V and J are TRBV20-1 and TRBJ2-3; 11 positions agree with TRBD2. The CDR3 runs to 16 residues. Per the germline V gene, CDR1 is DFQATT and CDR2 is SNEGSKA (reference sequence). Trimming removed 3 bases from V and 3 bases from J; junction bases left unmatched: 8. As DNA, the CDR3 is TGCAGTGCTAGTGGGGCTAGCGGGAGGAGGACAGATACGCAGTATTTT. It encodes CSASGASGRRTDTQYF.

This sequence joins TRBV7-9 and TRBJ1-2, with 8 positions matching TRBD1. The V segment lost 4 bases and the J segment 5 bases; nucleotides outside the gene matches: 3. The CDR3 length is 13 residues. CDR1 and CDR2 from the germline V gene are SEHNR and FQNEAQ (reference sequence). The CDR3 coding sequence is TGTGCCAGCAGCTCGACAGGGGAGTATGGCTACACCTTC. It translates to CASSSTGEYGYTF.

This clonotype was recorded a few times. The genes are TRBV7-8 and TRBJ1-5; 8 positions match TRBD1. Germline trimming cut 5 bases from V and 1 base from J; bases unmatched to any gene: 7. This CDR3 region has 16 residues. Looked up from germline, CDR1 is SGHVS and CDR2 is FQNEAQ. As DNA, the CDR3 is TGTGCCAGCAGCCCGCGGACAGGGTTCAGCAATCAGCCCCAGCATTTT. It encodes CASSPRTGFSNQPQHF. The full variable domain, in which reference TRBV7-8 and TRBJ1-5 provide the parts outside the CDR3, is GAGVSQSPRYKVAKRGQDVALRCDPISGHVSLFWYQQALGQGPEFLTYFQNEAQLDKSGLPSDRFFAERPEGSVSTLKIQRTQQEDSAVYLCASSPRTGFSNQPQHFGDGTRLSIL.

This chain uses TRBV20-1 with TRBJ2-3; no reliable D call. The V gene's germline CDR1 is DFQATT and CDR2 SNEGSKA (reference sequence). Trimming took 6 bases from V and 11 from J, leaving 9 bases between them. This CDR3 is built from 9 residues. CDR3 DNA sequence: TGCAGTGCGGGATTGCGGCAGTATTTT. Translation: CSAGLRQYF.

In its sample, this clonotype was seen a few times. This rearrangement joins TRBV25-1 to TRBJ2-7, with D possibly being TRBD2 (5 bases). The CDR3 length is 12 residues. CDR1 MGHDK and CDR2 SYGVNS come from the germline V gene. Trimming removed 5 bases at V and 9 bases at J, with 14 bases between. CDR3 sequence: CASSSGVDGQYF. The DNA of the CDR3 is TGTGCCAGCAGTTCCGGGGTGGACGGGCAGTACTTC.

The chain carries TRBV11-1 and TRBJ2-7; no firm D call. This CDR3 has 15 amino acids. V lost 3 bases to trimming and J lost 7 bases, with 19 bases between them. Germline CDR1 SGHAT, CDR2 FQDESV (reference sequence). The CDR3 is CASSFRRSSYNEQYF. In DNA, the CDR3 is TGTGCCAGCAGCTTCAGGCGGAGCTCCTACAATGAGCAGTACTTC.

The chain combines TRBV6-2 or TRBV6-3 with TRBJ1-4; the match to TRBD1 covers 10 bases. CDR3 size: 14 residues. Germline lookup yields CDR1 MNHEY and CDR2 SVGEGT. J lost 11 bases, V lost 8 bases, and 11 bases had no gene match. CDR3 bases: TGTGCCAGCTTGGACGGGACAGGGGTGAGCAAACTGTTTTTT. Residues: CASLDGTGVSKLFF.

The chain has TRBV29-1 and TRBJ1-1; TRBD1 might be the D (5 bases). V was trimmed by 7 bases and J by 4 bases, leaving 22 bases between them. Looked up from germline, CDR1 is SQVTM and CDR2 is ANQGSEA. The CDR3 contains 15 residues. CDR3 protein: CSGMSGTGGGTEAFF. The CDR3 coding sequence is TGCAGCGGCATGAGCGGCACAGGCGGGGGCACTGAAGCTTTCTTT.

The V gene is TRBV7-2, the J gene TRBJ2-1; 10 bases are a match to TRBD2. CDR1 and CDR2 (germline): SGHTA, FQGNSA. V shed 0 bases, J shed 1 base, and the junction held 6 bases outside the gene matches. The CDR3 contains 18 residues. Written as DNA, the CDR3 is TGTGCCAGCAGCTTAGCACTAGCGGGAAGTGGTTCCTACAATGAGCAGTTCTTC. It codes for CASSLALAGSGSYNEQFF.

The genes are TRBV5-1 and TRBJ2-1, with 8 bases that match TRBD1. This CDR3 has 15 residues. Germline assignment: CDR1 SGHRS and CDR2 YFSETQ. V trimming: 1 base; J trimming: 8 bases; junction bases outside the gene matches: 8. DNA of the CDR3: TGCGCCAGCAGCTTGTTTGAGACAGGGGTGCATGAGCAGTTCTTC. Its translation is CASSLFETGVHEQFF.

This clonotype occurred many times. The rearrangement joins TRBV27 to TRBJ1-2, with D unclear. The CDR3 extends over 12 amino acids. Germline values: CDR1 MNHEY, CDR2 SMNVEV (reference sequence). V was trimmed by 6 bases and J by 2 bases, leaving 7 bases between them. The CDR3 is CASSSLNYGYTF. As DNA, the CDR3 is TGTGCCAGCAGCTCTTTAAACTATGGCTACACCTTC.

This chain connects TRBV28 to TRBJ1-4; weak D call: TRBD1 (5 bases). The V gene's germline CDR1 is MDHEN and CDR2 SYDVKM. The CDR3 has 17 residues. With 6 bases removed from V and 8 bases from J, the gap between germline ends came to 25 bases. Written as DNA, the CDR3 is TGTGCCAGCAGATCTCATCGAGGAGCAGGGCCAGGCGAAAAACTGTTTTTT. Its translation: CASRSHRGAGPGEKLFF. Full variable domain (rest looked up from reference TRBV28 and TRBJ1-4): DVKVTQSSRYLVKRTGEKVFLECVQDMDHENMFWYRQDPGLGLRLIYFSYDVKMKEKGDIPEGYSVSREKKERFSLILESASTNQTSMYLCASRSHRGAGPGEKLFFGSGTQLSVL.

The rearrangement uses TRBV5-1 and TRBJ1-1; 7 nucleotides line up with TRBD1. V trimming: 5 bases; J trimming: 0 bases; junction bases outside the gene matches: 4. Germline V gene data show CDR1 as SGHRS and CDR2 as YFSETQ. The CDR3 runs 14 residues. DNA for the CDR3: TGCGCCAGCAGAAGGGGACAGTTGAACACTGAAGCTTTCTTT. As protein: CASRRGQLNTEAFF.

This clonotype was found a few times. J is TRBJ2-7 and V is TRBV28, with TRBD2 matching over 7 bases. CDR3 length equals 16 residues. With 5 bases clipped from V and 3 bases from J, the junction kept 13 bases outside the gene matches. The germline CDR1 and CDR2 sequences are MDHEN and SYDVKM. CDR3 protein: CASSRTWGGENYEQYF. The CDR3 DNA is TGTGCCAGCAGTAGGACCTGGGGGGGTGAGAACTACGAGCAGTACTTC.

V and J are TRBV7-2 and TRBJ2-7, with 13 positions matching TRBD2. Germline V lookup: CDR1 SGHTA, CDR2 FQGNSA. The CDR3 has 16 amino acids. The V segment lost 6 bases and the J segment 0 bases; nucleotides outside the gene matches: 5. The CDR3 loop reads CASSIGLAGDSYEQYF. The DNA for the CDR3 is TGTGCCAGCAGTATTGGACTAGCGGGGGACTCCTACGAGCAGTACTTC.

The chain is built from TRBV29-1 and TRBJ1-4; 7 bases match TRBD1. The CDR3 covers 13 residues. Germline lookup yields CDR1 SQVTM and CDR2 ANQGSEA. V lost 8 bases to trimming and J lost 8 bases; unmatched junction nucleotides: 11. The CDR3 spells CSIWIQTGEKLFF. As DNA, the CDR3 is TGCAGCATATGGATTCAGACAGGGGAAAAACTGTTTTTT.

The chain is built from TRBV7-8 and TRBJ2-7, with 7 bases that match TRBD1. V was pared by 5 bases and J by 1 base, with 11 bases of the junction left unmatched. The CDR3 is 16 residues long. Germline loops: CDR1 SGHVS, CDR2 FQNEAQ. The CDR3 DNA follows: TGTGCCAGCAGCCCCAATCACAGGGGAATGTCCTACGAGCAGTACTTC. This encodes CASSPNHRGMSYEQYF.

In its sample, this clonotype was seen a few times. The chain has TRBV24-1 and TRBJ2-3; possible D gene TRBD1, 6 bases. Per germline, CDR1 KGHDR and CDR2 SFDVKD. V dropped 9 bases and J dropped 3 bases, with 15 bases sitting between them. The CDR3 has 14 amino acids. Written as DNA, the CDR3 is TGTGCCACCCTTGGACAGTCACCGACAGATACGCAGTATTTT. It is translated as CATLGQSPTDTQYF.